The present T cell receptor beta chain was sequenced within a study of T cells in Graves' hyperthyroidism and ophthalmopathy. Regarding the study as a whole: The model forecast ophthalmopathy, anticipating it by a median about 7 months before onset. A model built on 13 V-J features separated ophthalmopathy from stable hyperthyroidism.

CDR3 length equals 15 residues. A remark on this clonotype: What it recognizes is unknown. A much more abundant neighbour one base away suggests this may be a read error.

It was RNA transcripts that yielded the amplified TCR beta CDR3 regions. The HTBI primer set drove a first-round RT-PCR of the TCR CDR3. Via MiXCR, TCRdb re-called the multiplex PCR reads, giving one row per CDR3 protein. The profile shows about 580,000 distinct CDR3 sequences, more than 11% of them singletons. Patients were excluded for uncontrolled infection, other autoimmune disease, pregnancy or lactation. The chain couples TRBV12-3 or TRBV12-4 to TRBJ1-5, with D tentatively TRBD1 (5 bases). The material sequenced was blood. The clonotype comes from a young woman with Graves' hyperthyroidism that later progressed to Graves' ophthalmopathy. DNA of the CDR3: TGTGTCAGCCTTTGGGGCGGCGCGAGCAATCAGCCCCAGCATTTT. This encodes CVSLWGGASNQPQHF.